The 26 T cell receptor beta chains in this list originate from one sample, sequenced in a study of control samples from healthy donors and cancer patients. Generated by immunoSEQ multiplex PCR, the TCRdb table keeps only in-frame clones and is missing some. The sample carries about 120,000 clones, about 89% recorded once. Sequenced material: blood. The receptors shown here come from a man aged 50 to 60 in good health.

The rearrangement joins TRBV7-9 to TRBJ2-2; maybe TRBD1 (7 bases). This CDR3 is built from 17 residues. The germline V gene encodes CDR1 SEHNR and CDR2 FQNEAQ (reference sequence). V shed 5 bases and J shed 5 bases, with 21 bases lying between them. The CDR3 DNA reads TGTGCCAGCAGCGAGGGCCCCAGGGGGGTAAAAACCGGGGAGCTGTTTTTT. This encodes CASSEGPRGVKTGELFF.

The CDR3 sequence: CASNPTERQPQHF. The CDR3 coding sequence is TGTGCCAGTAACCCCACAGAGAGGCAGCCCCAGCATTTT. V and J are TRBV19 and TRBJ1-5; D remains unclear. Trimming removed 7 bases at V and 7 bases at J, with 14 bases between. The CDR3 is 13 amino acids. Germline V lookup: CDR1 LNHDA, CDR2 SQIVND (reference sequence).

With regard to this clone: Other DNA sequences in the sample encode the same CDR3. The rearrangement uses TRBV2 and TRBJ1-5, with 10 bases that match TRBD1. Trimming removed 6 bases from V and 4 bases from J; junction bases left unmatched: 0. Per germline, CDR1 SNHLY and CDR2 FYNNEI. This CDR3 region has 13 residues. CDR3 sequence (DNA): TGTGCCAGCAGGGACAGGGGGAATCAGCCCCAGCATTTT. Protein product: CASRDRGNQPQHF. The full variable domain, rest sourced from reference TRBV2 and TRBJ1-5, is EPEVTQTPSHQVTQMGQEVILRCVPISNHLYFYWYRQILGQKVEFLVSFYNNEISEKSEIFDDQFSVERPDGSNFTLKIRSTKLEDSAMYFCASRDRGNQPQHFGDGTRLSIL.

V and J are TRBV29-1 and TRBJ2-7; D might be TRBD1 or TRBD2, each matching 5 bases. The germline V and J ends were trimmed by 4 bases and 3 bases, with 16 bases remaining between them. The CDR3 is 14 amino acids. Per germline, CDR1 SQVTM and CDR2 ANQGSEA. In nucleotides, the CDR3 is TGCAGCGTTGTCGGGACCGACCACTTCTACGAGCAGTACTTC. This translates into CSVVGTDHFYEQYF.

V usage is TRBV29-1 and J usage is TRBJ1-2, with TRBD1 as a possible D gene (6 bases). The CDR3 extends over 14 amino acids. The V end lost 8 bases, the J end lost 2 bases, and 18 bases lay between the germline ends. Germline V CDR1 and CDR2: SQVTM, ANQGSEA. Here the CDR3 DNA reads TGCAGCACCGTACCCTCACAGGGAAACTATGGCTACACCTTC. The encoded protein is CSTVPSQGNYGYTF.

The V call is TRBV5-5, the J call TRBJ2-1; possible D gene TRBD1, 6 bases. This CDR3 region has 15 residues. Germline-derived CDR1 and CDR2 are SGHKS and YYEKEE (reference sequence). V was pared by 3 bases and J by 10 bases, with 20 bases between. The CDR3 DNA reads as TGTGCCAGCAGCTCCGGGACATCGGTAGAGACGGAGCAGTTCTTC. This encodes CASSSGTSVETEQFF.

This chain joins TRBV7-8 and TRBJ1-2; no clear D. This CDR3 region has 14 residues. V lost 2 bases, J lost 8 bases, and 15 bases lay in between. Per the germline V gene, CDR1 is SGHVS and CDR2 is FQNEAQ. The CDR3 bases are TGTGCCAGCAGCTTACAAGGGTGGACGGGGGGCTACACCTTC. Its translation is CASSLQGWTGGYTF.

The chain couples TRBV2 to TRBJ1-1; a possible D gene is TRBD1 (6 bases). V lost 6 bases, J lost 4 bases, and 15 bases lay in between. Germline V lookup: CDR1 SNHLY, CDR2 FYNNEI. The CDR3 contains 14 residues. The CDR3 region is CASRGTGRGTEAFF. The CDR3 bases are TGTGCCAGCAGGGGAACAGGGAGAGGCACTGAAGCTTTCTTT.

In its sample, this clone was seen once. The chain employs TRBV5-1 and TRBJ1-1; TRBD1 agrees at 8 bases. The V gene's germline CDR1 is SGHRS and CDR2 YFSETQ. Unmatched junction bases numbered 6, after V lost 3 bases and J lost 5 bases. This CDR3 comprises 14 residues. DNA of the CDR3: TGCGCCAGCAGCTGGGGGACAGGCAAAACTGAAGCTTTCTTT. This sequence encodes CASSWGTGKTEAFF.

J is TRBJ2-7 and V is TRBV27; TRBD1 matches 7 bases. The CDR3 length is 13 residues. The trim removed 4 bases at V and 6 bases at J, leaving 6 bases unmatched. The V gene's germline CDR1 is MNHEY and CDR2 SMNVEV (reference sequence). The CDR3 region has the DNA TGTGCCAGCAGTTCCAAACAGGGGTTCGAGCAGTACTTC. The encoded protein is CASSSKQGFEQYF.

The chain combines TRBV19 with TRBJ2-1; possibly TRBD1 for D (6 bases). Trimming took 6 bases from V and 5 from J, leaving 17 bases between them. Germline V gene lookup returns CDR1 LNHDA and CDR2 SQIVND (reference sequence). CDR3 length equals 15 residues. The CDR3: CASSPGQFTHNEQFF. CDR3 in DNA: TGTGCCAGTAGCCCCGGACAGTTCACCCACAATGAGCAGTTCTTC. Filled out from reference TRBV19 and TRBJ2-1, the complete variable domain reads DGGITQSPKYLFRKEGQNVTLSCEQNLNHDAMYWYRQDPGQGLRLIYYSQIVNDFQKGDIAEGYSVSREKKESFPLTVTSAQKNPTAFYLCASSPGQFTHNEQFFGPGTRLTVL.

The chain recombines TRBV6-2 or TRBV6-3 with TRBJ2-1; no firm D call. The germline CDR1 and CDR2 sequences are MNHEY and SVGEGT. Trimming removed 5 bases from V and 0 bases from J, with 14 bases in between. This CDR3 spans 16 amino acids. The CDR3 here is CASSPRPPSSYNEQFF. CDR3 in DNA: TGTGCCAGCAGTCCACGACCGCCGAGCTCCTACAATGAGCAGTTCTTC.

Notes on this clone: Different DNA sequences within this sample yield the same CDR3. The rearrangement uses TRBV9 and TRBJ2-7; 7 bases line up with TRBD1. Trimming at V came to 0 bases and at J to 2 bases, leaving 2 bases not matched to a gene. There are 14 residues in the CDR3. Germline lookup yields CDR1 SGDLS and CDR2 YYNGEE. The CDR3 DNA reads TGTGCCAGCAGCGTAGGGGACAGCACCTACGAGCAGTACTTC. It yields the protein CASSVGDSTYEQYF.

The chain uses TRBV6-6 and TRBJ1-5, with D uncertain. Germline lookup yields CDR1 MNHNY and CDR2 SVGAGI (reference sequence). V lost 5 bases, J lost 2 bases, and 19 bases lay in between. This CDR3 comprises 17 residues. The CDR3 here is CASSRNNLRSGNQPQHF. CDR3 bases: TGTGCCAGCAGTCGAAATAACCTCAGGTCGGGCAATCAGCCCCAGCATTTT.

Turning to this clone: No DNA is shown, since the ends of the CDR3 on it are uncertain; the CDR3 is the one TCRdb lists. V usage is TRBV23-1 and J usage is TRBJ1-1. TRBV23-1 is classed as an ORF, of uncertain function. Termini included, the CDR3 measures 14 amino acids. CDR3: CASVGPGQNTEAFF.

The J gene is TRBJ2-1, the V gene TRBV7-6; 9 bases map to TRBD2. The CDR3 loop spans 15 amino acids. Per germline, CDR1 SGHVS and CDR2 FNYEAQ. V trimming: 1 base; J trimming: 7 bases; junction bases outside the gene matches: 5. The CDR3 DNA reads TGTGCCAGCAGCTTAGTTAGCGGGGGATTTAATGAGCAGTTCTTC. This gives the protein CASSLVSGGFNEQFF.

A single count supports this clone. The chain combines TRBV3-1 (or the pseudogene TRBV3-2) with TRBJ2-5; the D is unclear. Trimming shortened V by 4 bases and J by 3 bases, and 15 bases separated the two germline ends. The CDR3 spans 15 residues. Germline CDR1 reads LGHDT; CDR2 reads YNNKEL (reference sequence). The CDR3 sequence: CASSLSTLSKETQYF. DNA for the CDR3: TGTGCCAGCAGCCTTTCGACGCTGTCGAAAGAGACCCAGTACTTC.

The chain recombines TRBV7-9 with TRBJ1-6, with 7 nucleotides matching TRBD1. The CDR3 consists of 14 residues. The germline V gene encodes CDR1 SEHNR and CDR2 FQNEAQ (reference sequence). V lost 5 bases, J lost 6 bases, and 4 bases stayed unmatched. The DNA of the CDR3 is TGTGCCAGCAGCGCCCGACAGGGTAATTCACCCCTCCACTTT. Protein: CASSARQGNSPLHF. The whole variable domain, filled in from reference TRBV7-9 and TRBJ1-6, reads DTGVSQNPRHKITKRGQNVTFRCDPISEHNRLYWYRQTLGQGPEFLTYFQNEAQLEKSRLLSDRFSAERPKGSFSTLEIQRTEQGDSAMYLCASSARQGNSPLHFGNGTRLTVT.

This chain uses TRBV2 with TRBJ2-7; D might be TRBD1 (5 bases). This CDR3 contains 15 residues. The V gene's germline CDR1 is SNHLY and CDR2 FYNNEI. V was cut by 4 bases and J by 2 bases, with 15 bases left in between. The CDR3 loop reads CASSGPPRTTYEQYF. The CDR3 coding sequence is TGTGCCAGCAGTGGCCCTCCGAGGACAACCTACGAGCAGTACTTC.

The chain has TRBV7-2 and TRBJ2-3; D may be TRBD1 (6 bases). V was cut by 5 bases and J by 3 bases, with 18 bases left in between. This CDR3 has 16 amino acids. Germline-derived CDR1 and CDR2 are SGHTA and FQGNSA. The DNA of the CDR3 is TGTGCCAGCAGCCCGACCAGGGGCGGTAGGACAGATACGCAGTATTTT. Translation gives CASSPTRGGRTDTQYF.

About this clone itself: The same CDR3 is also encoded by other DNA sequences in this sample. The chain carries TRBV7-9 and TRBJ1-5; D is undetermined. CDR1 and CDR2 (germline): SEHNR, FQNEAQ (reference sequence). There are 13 residues in the CDR3. V was pared by 1 base and J by 1 base, with 2 bases between. The CDR3 DNA follows: TGTGCCAGCAGCTTAGTGAGCAATCAGCCCCAGCATTTT. This codes for CASSLVSNQPQHF.

The rearrangement uses TRBV6-6 and TRBJ2-3, with 9 bases lining up with TRBD1. Germline CDR1 MNHNY, CDR2 SVGAGI (reference sequence). Germline trimming cut 6 bases from V and 6 bases from J; bases unmatched to any gene: 13. The CDR3 has 16 amino acids. The CDR3 DNA is TGTGCCAGCAGAAAATTACAGGGGGCGTTTGCGGATACGCAGTATTTT. Its protein product is CASRKLQGAFADTQYF.

The chain couples TRBV7-9 to TRBJ2-5, with TRBD1 matching 9 bases. The V and J ends lost 1 base and 5 bases, in that order; junction bases with no gene match: 11. In germline, CDR1 is SEHNR, CDR2 FQNEAQ (reference sequence). This CDR3 has 17 residues. The DNA for the CDR3 is TGTGCCAGCAGCTTAGACCCCCCCGGGACAGGGAGGGAGACCCAGTACTTC. This encodes CASSLDPPGTGRETQYF.

V gene TRBV10-2 combines with J gene TRBJ1-1; TRBD1 matches 7 bases. Trimming took 6 bases from V and 3 from J; bases not matched to a gene: 4. Germline V lookup: CDR1 WSHSY, CDR2 SAAADI. This CDR3 contains 13 residues. Written as DNA, the CDR3 is TGCGCCAGCAGATCGGGACAGCACACTGAAGCTTTCTTT. Translating it yields CASRSGQHTEAFF.

The gene calls are TRBV6-5 and TRBJ2-3; 9 bases match TRBD1. V was pared by 0 bases and J by 3 bases, with 4 bases of the junction left unmatched. Germline CDR1 MNHEY, CDR2 SVGAGI. This CDR3 spans 16 amino acids. The CDR3 here is CASSYSGQGWTDTQYF. The DNA for the CDR3 is TGTGCCAGCAGTTACTCAGGACAGGGGTGGACAGATACGCAGTATTTT.

The chain uses TRBV19 and TRBJ1-2, with D possibly matching TRBD1 (5 bases). The germline gives CDR1 LNHDA, CDR2 SQIVND (reference sequence). Trimming removed 3 bases from V and 8 bases from J, with 16 bases in between. This CDR3 comprises 14 residues. DNA for the CDR3: TGTGCCAGTAGTATTGGGGGAAAGGTTCGCGGCTACACCTTC. It yields the protein CASSIGGKVRGYTF.